What follows are 9 T cell receptor beta chains derived from one specimen sequenced in a study of blood T cell repertoires in COVID-19. Here immunoSEQ multiplex PCR was the method, and the copy in TCRdb shows in-frame clones only, minus some. The profile covers 230,000 or so clones, with 80% to 85% appearing a single time and 4.4% taken by the ten largest. Sample: peripheral blood. These TCRs come from a man in his fifties or sixties with active or convalescent COVID-19.

The V gene is TRBV27, the J gene TRBJ2-3, with D tentatively TRBD2 (6 bases). Per germline, CDR1 MNHEY and CDR2 SMNVEV (reference sequence). The length of the CDR3 is 14 residues. Trimming removed 3 bases at V and 2 bases at J, with 9 bases between. CDR3 sequence reads: CASSFGTFTDTQYF. DNA for the CDR3: TGTGCCAGCAGTTTTGGGACTTTCACAGATACGCAGTATTTT.

This clone was found a few times. The CDR3 loop is CASSAQGVSSGELFF. The CDR3 bases are TGTGCCAGCTCAGCACAGGGGGTATCTTCTGGTGAACTGTTTTTT. The rearrangement links TRBV18 to TRBJ1-4, with 8 bases identical to TRBD1. This CDR3 spans 15 amino acids. Per the germline V gene, CDR1 is KGHSH and CDR2 is LQKENI. Trimming cost V 5 bases and J 12 bases; bases outside gene matches: 14.

This clone was counted only a few times. The gene calls are TRBV28 and TRBJ1-6; TRBD1 might be the D (6 bases). Germline V gene data show CDR1 as MDHEN and CDR2 as SYDVKM. The CDR3 is made up of 15 amino acids. Trimming left V 2 bases short and J 7 bases short, with 12 bases between. As DNA, the CDR3 is TGTGCCAGCAGTTTAAACGGGGGGCGGAATTCACCCCTCCACTTT. This sequence encodes CASSLNGGRNSPLHF.

The chain combines TRBV3-1 (or the pseudogene TRBV3-2) with TRBJ1-5; unclear D gene. The CDR3 covers 13 residues. V lost 2 bases and J lost 6, with 8 bases in between. Per germline, CDR1 LGHDT and CDR2 YNNKEL (reference sequence). DNA for the CDR3: TGTGCCAGCAGCCAACAACCGGGTCAGCCCCAGCATTTT. Protein sequence: CASSQQPGQPQHF.

The chain couples TRBV6-1 to TRBJ2-3; 10 nucleotides match TRBD1. The CDR3 spans 17 residues. V shed 2 bases, J shed 4 bases, and the junction held 9 bases outside the gene matches. Germline assignment: CDR1 MNHNS and CDR2 SASEGT. In DNA form, the CDR3 reads TGTGCCAGCAGTGAACCAGGACAGGGGGTGTACGCAGATACGCAGTATTTT. Translation gives CASSEPGQGVYADTQYF.

This chain joins TRBV4-3 and TRBJ1-5; D is unresolved. V was shortened by 0 bases and J by 6 bases, with 15 bases between the two germline ends. CDR1 LGHNA and CDR2 YSLEER come from the germline V gene. CDR3 length: 16 amino acids. CDR3 sequence reads: CASSQEAVLSGQPQHF. The CDR3 DNA sequence: TGCGCCAGCAGCCAAGAAGCAGTCCTTTCGGGTCAGCCCCAGCATTTT.

This chain uses TRBV27 with TRBJ2-2, with D tentatively TRBD1 (6 bases). Trimming took off 2 bases at V and 4 bases at J, with 17 bases between the two ends. This CDR3 comprises 17 residues. CDR1 is MNHEY and CDR2 is SMNVEV in the germline V gene (reference sequence). DNA of the CDR3: TGTGCCAGCAGTTTAGTCGTCGGGGACACCTCCACCGGGGAGCTGTTTTTT. Translating it yields CASSLVVGDTSTGELFF.

V gene TRBV28 combines with J gene TRBJ2-1; 13 bases match TRBD2. With 6 bases clipped from V and 3 bases from J, the junction kept 2 bases outside the gene matches. Germline V CDR1 and CDR2: MDHEN, SYDVKM. The CDR3 consists of 15 residues. This CDR3 reads CASRLAGGFYNEQFF. The CDR3 bases are TGTGCCAGCAGACTAGCGGGGGGGTTCTACAATGAGCAGTTCTTC.

V is TRBV7-2 and J is TRBJ1-6; no firm D call. This CDR3 is built from 15 residues. CDR1 and CDR2 from the germline V gene are SGHTA and FQGNSA. V lost 3 bases and J 3 bases, leaving 9 bases between the germline ends. The CDR3 sequence: CASSFRGGYNSPLHF. In nucleotides, the CDR3 is TGTGCCAGCAGCTTCAGAGGCGGCTATAATTCACCCCTCCACTTT.